This passage covers 13 T cell receptor beta chains from one sample sequenced in a study of OX40 agonist ivuxolimab in advanced cancers. The table came from immunoSEQ multiplex PCR; TCRdb's copy has only in-frame clones and leaves some out. Altogether about 79,000 clones are present, about nine tenths being singletons, with the ten largest covering roughly 11%. The sample was CD4+ or CD8+ T cells sorted from blood, taken in a trial of the OX40 agonist ivuxolimab. The origin of the receptors is an adult with an advanced solid tumor such as melanoma, head and neck, liver or kidney cancer.

V gene TRBV6-5 combines with J gene TRBJ2-5, with D hard to call. The length of the CDR3 is 15 residues. V dropped 5 bases and J dropped 1 base, with 14 bases sitting between them. Germline lookup yields CDR1 MNHEY and CDR2 SVGAGI. This CDR3 is CASSVTRRIQETQYF. The CDR3 bases are TGTGCCAGCAGTGTCACCCGACGGATCCAAGAGACCCAGTACTTC.

V usage is TRBV19 and J usage is TRBJ2-5, with 10 nucleotides matching TRBD2. After removal of 6 bases from V and 1 base from J, the junction contained 8 bases not matched to a gene. The germline CDR1 and CDR2 sequences are LNHDA and SQIVND (reference sequence). The CDR3 sequence is 16 residues long. CDR3 sequence (DNA): TGTGCCAGTAGGGCCCTAGCGGGGGATTTCCAAGAGACCCAGTACTTC. Its translation is CASRALAGDFQETQYF.

V is TRBV5-4 and J is TRBJ1-3; D is unresolved. The CDR3 is made up of 14 amino acids. V lost 0 bases to trimming and J lost 4 bases, with 8 bases between them. CDR1 is SGHNT, CDR2 YYREEE, per germline (reference sequence). The DNA for the CDR3 is TGTGCCAGCAGCTTGGTCCCGGGAGGAAACACCATATATTTT. Its protein is CASSLVPGGNTIYF.

The chain carries TRBV9 and TRBJ2-5; 8 bases fit TRBD2. This CDR3 is built from 15 residues. After removal of 0 bases from V and 5 bases from J, the junction contained 6 bases not matched to a gene. Germline loops: CDR1 SGDLS, CDR2 YYNGEE. CDR3 sequence: CASSVDSGGWETQYF. The CDR3 region has the DNA TGTGCCAGCAGCGTAGACAGCGGGGGCTGGGAGACCCAGTACTTC.

The chain carries TRBV15 and TRBJ1-1; D ambiguous. Germline V gene lookup returns CDR1 LNHNV and CDR2 YYDKDF (reference sequence). V shed 3 bases and J shed 1 base, with 12 bases lying between them. This CDR3 contains 15 residues. The CDR3 sequence is CATSRNRGWNTEAFF. CDR3 bases: TGTGCCACCAGCAGGAACCGTGGGTGGAACACTGAAGCTTTCTTT. The full variable domain, with the rest looked up from reference TRBV15 and TRBJ1-1, is DAMVIQNPRYQVTQFGKPVTLSCSQTLNHNVMYWYQQKSSQAPKLLFHYYDKDFNNEADTPDNFQSRRPNTSFCFLDIRSPGLGDTAMYLCATSRNRGWNTEAFFGQGTRLTVV.

The chain employs TRBV7-9 and TRBJ2-1; D unclear. The ends were cut back, 2 bases at V and 12 bases at J, with 11 bases in the middle. This CDR3 region has 12 residues. Germline V gene sequence: CDR1 SEHNR, CDR2 FQNEAQ (reference sequence). This chain's CDR3 is CASSLSQAWQFF. The CDR3 DNA reads as TGTGCCAGCAGCTTAAGTCAGGCCTGGCAGTTCTTC.

V is TRBV27 and J is TRBJ1-6, with D possibly being TRBD1 (6 bases). The germline V and J ends were trimmed by 6 bases and 0 bases, with 9 bases remaining between them. Germline CDR1 MNHEY, CDR2 SMNVEV (reference sequence). The CDR3 covers 15 residues. The CDR3 loop is CASSTGTSYNSPLHF. The DNA for the CDR3 is TGTGCCAGCAGCACAGGGACCTCCTATAATTCACCCCTCCACTTT.

This chain joins TRBV6-5 and TRBJ2-7; D could derive from TRBD1 or TRBD2 (6 bases each). The length of the CDR3 is 14 residues. From germline, CDR1 is MNHEY and CDR2 SVGAGI. V lost 2 bases to trimming and J lost 7 bases, with 15 bases between them. This CDR3 reads CASSYGRGGWEQYF. The CDR3 bases are TGTGCCAGCAGTTACGGCAGGGGAGGATGGGAGCAGTACTTC.

This sequence joins TRBV6-1 and TRBJ2-3, with unresolved D. Trimming pared 2 bases from V and 0 bases from J, leaving 9 bases between. Germline-derived CDR1 and CDR2 are MNHNS and SASEGT. CDR3 size: 15 residues. CDR3 nucleotide sequence: TGTGCCAGCAGTGAATGGGCACCGAGCACAGATACGCAGTATTTT. Its protein is CASSEWAPSTDTQYF.

The V call is TRBV5-1, the J call TRBJ2-5, with 11 bases lining up with TRBD2. CDR3 length equals 15 residues. Germline trimming cut 6 bases from V and 1 base from J; bases unmatched to any gene: 5. From germline, CDR1 is SGHRS and CDR2 YFSETQ. The CDR3 loop is CASTRTSGGQETQYF. The CDR3 DNA reads TGCGCCAGCACCCGCACTAGCGGGGGCCAAGAGACCCAGTACTTC.

The chain is built from TRBV10-1 and TRBJ2-7, with a weak D call TRBD1 (6 bases). V was cut by 2 bases and J by 5 bases, with 10 bases left in between. CDR1 WNHNN and CDR2 SYGVQD come from the germline V gene (reference sequence). CDR3 length equals 13 residues. The CDR3 loop reads CASSEPSGDEQYF. As DNA, the CDR3 is TGCGCCAGCAGTGAGCCGTCAGGGGACGAGCAGTACTTC.

CDR3 region: CASSQTGAIGFSYEQYF. CDR3 bases: TGTGCCAGCAGCCAAACAGGGGCAATAGGGTTCTCCTACGAGCAGTACTTC. The V gene is TRBV5-6, the J gene TRBJ2-7; 7 bases fit TRBD1. The CDR3 covers 17 residues. The V gene's germline CDR1 is SGHDT and CDR2 YYEEEE. With V trimmed by 4 bases and J by 0 bases, 13 bases remained unmatched. Variable domain in full (rest from reference TRBV5-6 and TRBJ2-7): DAGVTQSPTHLIKTRGQQVTLRCSPKSGHDTVSWYQQALGQGPQFIFQYYEEEERQRGNFPDRFSGHQFPNYSSELNVNALLLGDSALYLCASSQTGAIGFSYEQYFGPGTRLTVT.

The chain's CDR3 is CASSSQGSYEQYF. The CDR3 bases are TGTGCCAGCAGCTCACAGGGCTCCTACGAGCAGTACTTC. The chain has TRBV7-9 and TRBJ2-7; the D gene is possibly TRBD1 (6 bases). Trimming took 4 bases from V and 0 from J, leaving 7 bases between them. The CDR3 length is 13 residues. Germline lookup yields CDR1 SEHNR and CDR2 FQNEAQ (reference sequence).